A single sample is the source of the 28 T cell receptor beta chains below, sequenced in a study of cytomegalovirus exposure and HLA in healthy donors. A multiplex PCR was run with 60 Vbeta primers and 13 Jbeta primers. Assay: immunoSEQ multiplex PCR; the TCRdb copy retains only in-frame clones and omits some. The profile shows some 150,000 clones, around 84% of them singletons. The specimen sequenced was PBMCs. The receptors were gathered from a boy under 10 years old in good health and CMV-seronegative.

This clone was seen more than once but under ten times. The gene calls are TRBV7-9 and TRBJ2-3, with TRBD2 matching 9 bases. This CDR3 is 15 amino acids long. The V and J ends lost 6 bases and 5 bases, in that order; junction bases with no gene match: 9. In germline, CDR1 is SEHNR, CDR2 FQNEAQ (reference sequence). The CDR3 sequence is CASRASSGKVDTQYF. DNA for the CDR3: TGTGCCAGCAGAGCCTCTAGCGGGAAGGTAGATACGCAGTATTTT.

This chain links TRBV2 with TRBJ2-3; the match to TRBD2 covers 8 bases. The germline V gene encodes CDR1 SNHLY and CDR2 FYNNEI. V lost 2 bases, J lost 1 base, and 5 bases stayed unmatched. The CDR3 covers 16 residues. In DNA form, the CDR3 reads TGTGCCAGCAGTGAACCCCGAGCGGGGGGCACAGATACGCAGTATTTT. Its protein is CASSEPRAGGTDTQYF.

Details on this clone: Compared with germline, one end of the junction differs, possibly owing to a read error. The V and J genes are TRBV11-1 and TRBJ2-3; no clear D. CDR1 and CDR2 from the germline V gene are SGHAT and FQDESV (reference sequence). The CDR3 extends over 15 amino acids. This CDR3 is CVSSLLATRSNTQYF. The CDR3 coding sequence is TGTGTCAGCAGCTTATTGGCCACCAGATCCAATACGCAGTATTTT.

The genes are TRBV9 and TRBJ1-2, with a possible D match to TRBD1 (6 bases). Germline V lookup: CDR1 SGDLS, CDR2 YYNGEE. CDR3 length: 13 amino acids. The V gene lost 3 bases and the J gene lost 7 bases, with 13 bases spanning the gap. Here the CDR3 reads CASSALTGGGYTF. CDR3 DNA: TGTGCCAGCAGCGCTTTGACAGGCGGTGGCTACACCTTC. Filled out from reference TRBV9 and TRBJ1-2, the complete variable domain reads DSGVTQTPKHLITATGQRVTLRCSPRSGDLSVYWYQQSLDQGLQFLIQYYNGEERAKGNILERFSAQQFPDLHSELNLSSLELGDSALYFCASSALTGGGYTFGSGTRLTVV.

The V call is TRBV5-5, the J call TRBJ1-2; D is possibly TRBD1 (5 bases). Trimming shortened V by 5 bases and J by 6 bases, and 14 bases separated the two germline ends. The CDR3 spans 13 residues. Germline-derived CDR1 and CDR2 are SGHKS and YYEKEE (reference sequence). CDR3 sequence reads: CASSWDGGDGYTF. For the CDR3, the DNA is TGTGCCAGCAGTTGGGACGGAGGGGATGGCTACACCTTC. Full variable domain (missing parts from reference TRBV5-5 and TRBJ1-2): DAGVTQSPTHLIKTRGQQVTLRCSPISGHKSVSWYQQVLGQGPQFIFQYYEKEERGRGNFPDRFSARQFPNYSSELNVNALLLGDSALYLCASSWDGGDGYTFGSGTRLTVV.

The chain recombines TRBV10-1 with TRBJ1-1, with D possibly being TRBD1 (5 bases). Germline V CDR1 and CDR2: WNHNN, SYGVQD (reference sequence). V lost 0 bases to trimming and J lost 4 bases, with 9 bases between them. The CDR3 runs to 14 residues. In nucleotides, the CDR3 is TGCGCCAGCAGTGAGTCAGGGGCGGCCACTGAAGCTTTCTTT. It translates to CASSESGAATEAFF.

This chain joins TRBV9 and TRBJ2-1; 8 nucleotides align to TRBD2. Germline V gene sequence: CDR1 SGDLS, CDR2 YYNGEE. Unmatched junction bases numbered 5, after V lost 3 bases and J lost 0 bases. CDR3 length: 16 amino acids. The CDR3 region has the DNA TGTGCCAGCAGCGGGCGGGGGGCCAACTCCTACAATGAGCAGTTCTTC. Translated: CASSGRGANSYNEQFF.

The genes are TRBV6-6 and TRBJ2-1; D gene ambiguous. Germline lookup yields CDR1 MNHNY and CDR2 SVGAGI (reference sequence). V lost 2 bases, J lost 5 bases, and 7 bases lay in between. The CDR3 has 13 amino acids. This CDR3 reads CASSYQVNNEQFF. The CDR3 DNA is TGTGCCAGCAGTTACCAGGTGAACAATGAGCAGTTCTTC.

This clone came up once. V and J are TRBV18 and TRBJ1-1, with D possibly TRBD1 on 5 matching bases. With 6 bases removed from V and 1 base from J, the gap between germline ends came to 12 bases. This CDR3 contains 14 residues. Germline CDR1 is KGHSH and CDR2 is LQKENI. The chain's CDR3 is CASSPGGGNTEAFF. CDR3 in DNA: TGTGCCAGCTCCCCGGGGGGAGGGAACACTGAAGCTTTCTTT.

This clone was observed a single time. The V gene is TRBV27, the J gene TRBJ2-1; tentative D call: TRBD2 (5 bases). This CDR3 spans 17 amino acids. Per the germline V gene, CDR1 is MNHEY and CDR2 is SMNVEV (reference sequence). The V end was cut by 2 bases, the J end by 0 bases, with 14 bases between. The CDR3 nucleotides are TGTGCCAGCAGTTTAGGGCTAGACTATAGCTCCTACAATGAGCAGTTCTTC. This codes for CASSLGLDYSSYNEQFF.

The chain has TRBV2 and TRBJ2-1; no clear D gene. CDR3 length equals 15 residues. Trimming took 4 bases from V and 2 from J, leaving 12 bases between them. Germline lookup yields CDR1 SNHLY and CDR2 FYNNEI. In nucleotides, the CDR3 is TGTGCCAGCAGTGTTAGAACTCCCACCTACAATGAGCAGTTCTTC. Protein: CASSVRTPTYNEQFF.

V and J are TRBV5-1 and TRBJ2-7, with 7 positions matching TRBD1. This CDR3 region has 14 residues. Germline V gives CDR1 SGHRS, CDR2 YFSETQ. Trimming took 3 bases from V and 5 from J; bases not matched to a gene: 8. The CDR3 sequence: CASSSRQGADEQYF. The CDR3 DNA is TGCGCCAGCAGCTCTAGACAGGGAGCAGACGAGCAGTACTTC.

Ten or more counts support this clone. V usage is TRBV6-5 and J usage is TRBJ1-1, with D perhaps TRBD1 (5 bases). Between the trimmed V and J ends, which lost 6 bases and 5 bases, there was a span of 16 bases. Germline values: CDR1 MNHEY, CDR2 SVGAGI. The CDR3 covers 14 residues. CDR3 coding DNA: TGTGCCAGCAGCCCAGGGTTGGGGGGTACTGAAGCTTTCTTT. This encodes CASSPGLGGTEAFF.

This chain joins TRBV19 and TRBJ1-2, with D perhaps matching TRBD1 (5 bases). The CDR3 consists of 14 residues. Germline V gene data show CDR1 as LNHDA and CDR2 as SQIVND (reference sequence). The germline V and J ends were trimmed by 3 bases and 5 bases, with 13 bases remaining between them. The CDR3 region has the DNA TGTGCCAGTAGTATTTCCGACAGCAAATATGGCTACACCTTC. Translated: CASSISDSKYGYTF.

The chain uses TRBV27 and TRBJ2-1; 11 nucleotides match TRBD2. The CDR3 has 16 residues. The J segment lost 9 bases and the V segment lost 4 bases, leaving 11 bases of the junction unmatched. The V gene's germline CDR1 is MNHEY and CDR2 SMNVEV (reference sequence). The CDR3 is CASSSFSGRAASEQFF. CDR3 DNA sequence: TGTGCCAGCAGTTCGTTTAGCGGGAGGGCCGCTAGTGAGCAGTTCTTC.

V is TRBV6-5 and J is TRBJ2-3, with D possibly TRBD1 on 6 matching bases. The CDR3 is 14 residues long. Germline values: CDR1 MNHEY, CDR2 SVGAGI. Trimming shortened V by 8 bases and J by 0 bases, and 12 bases separated the two germline ends. The CDR3 DNA follows: TGTGCCAGCGGTGCAGGGGCGAGCACAGATACGCAGTATTTT. Translation: CASGAGASTDTQYF.

The chain combines TRBV6-5 with TRBJ1-6; D unclear. CDR1 MNHEY and CDR2 SVGAGI come from the germline V gene. CDR3 length: 16 amino acids. V was shortened by 0 bases and J by 7 bases, with 13 bases between the two germline ends. The CDR3 loop reads CASSYSIPHGNSPLHF. The CDR3 coding sequence is TGTGCCAGCAGTTACTCGATCCCACATGGCAATTCACCCCTCCACTTT.

The chain carries TRBV10-3 and TRBJ2-5; D is perhaps TRBD1 (6 bases). The CDR3 has 16 amino acids. V was trimmed by 4 bases and J by 2 bases, leaving 17 bases between them. Germline lookup yields CDR1 ENHRY and CDR2 SYGVKD. The CDR3 reads CAISAFNRDLQETQYF. Here the CDR3 DNA reads TGTGCCATCAGTGCCTTTAACAGGGATCTACAAGAGACCCAGTACTTC.

This clone was seen once. J is TRBJ2-5 and V is TRBV11-3; the match to TRBD1 covers 7 bases. The CDR3 spans 14 residues. Germline CDR1 and CDR2: SGHNT and YENEEA. Trimming at V came to 3 bases and at J to 5 bases, leaving 6 bases not matched to a gene. CDR3 loop: CASSFSVQGETQYF. CDR3 bases: TGTGCCAGCAGCTTCTCAGTACAGGGGGAGACCCAGTACTTC.

The rearrangement uses TRBV6-1 and TRBJ1-2; D may be TRBD1 (6 bases). The germline CDR1 and CDR2 sequences are MNHNS and SASEGT. Trimming took off 3 bases at V and 7 bases at J, with 12 bases between the two ends. The CDR3 extends over 13 amino acids. The CDR3 is CASSDETGCGYTF. The CDR3 nucleotides read TGTGCCAGCAGTGACGAAACAGGGTGTGGCTACACCTTC.

The chain combines TRBV7-2 with TRBJ1-4; 8 bases match TRBD1. This CDR3 spans 15 amino acids. After removal of 4 bases from V and 4 bases from J, the junction contained 5 bases not matched to a gene. Germline-derived CDR1 and CDR2 are SGHTA and FQGNSA. The CDR3 region is CASSSQGALNEKLFF. The CDR3 region has the DNA TGTGCCAGCAGCTCGCAGGGGGCGCTTAATGAAAAACTGTTTTTT.

The rearrangement joins TRBV28 to TRBJ1-6; D ambiguous. Germline CDR1 is MDHEN and CDR2 is SYDVKM. Trimming left V 3 bases short and J 14 bases short, with 8 bases between. The CDR3 has 11 residues. Here the CDR3 DNA reads TGTGCCAGCAGTTTTCGGGAAACCCTCCACTTT. Residues: CASSFRETLHF.

The genes are TRBV19 and TRBJ1-5; tentative D call: TRBD1 (5 bases). The CDR3 runs 17 residues. V was shortened by 6 bases and J by 4 bases, with 22 bases between the two germline ends. CDR1 and CDR2 from the germline V gene are LNHDA and SQIVND (reference sequence). Written as DNA, the CDR3 is TGTGCCAGTAGCCCATTTACCGCAGGGTTACGAAATCAGCCCCAGCATTTT. Its protein is CASSPFTAGLRNQPQHF.

This chain joins TRBV19 and TRBJ1-1, with D perhaps matching TRBD1 (6 bases). This CDR3 region has 14 residues. V lost 3 bases and J lost 7, with 15 bases in between. Looked up from germline, CDR1 is LNHDA and CDR2 is SQIVND (reference sequence). The CDR3 DNA follows: TGTGCCAGTAGTATGGAGCGGGGGGCTAATGAAGCTTTCTTT. Amino acid sequence: CASSMERGANEAFF.

Of note for this clone: A junction boundary mismatches the germline segment, possibly from a read error. V usage is TRBV7-9 and J usage is TRBJ2-1; TRBD2 matches at 7 bases. Germline lookup yields CDR1 SEHNR and CDR2 FQNEAQ (reference sequence). The CDR3 contains 16 residues. In DNA form, the CDR3 reads TGTTCCAGCAGCTTATCTACTAGCGAACCCTACAATGAGCAGTTCTTC. As protein: CSSSLSTSEPYNEQFF. Full variable domain (missing parts from reference TRBV7-9 and TRBJ2-1): DTGVSQNPRHKITKRGQNVTFRCDPISEHNRLYWYRQTLGQGPEFLTYFQNEAQLEKSRLLSDRFSAERPKGSFSTLEIQRTEQGDSAMYLCSSSLSTSEPYNEQFFGPGTRLTVL.

The V gene is TRBV4-1, the J gene TRBJ2-7; D not resolved. The CDR3 extends over 14 amino acids. CDR1 and CDR2 (germline): MGHRA, YSYEKL. V was shortened by 0 bases and J by 3 bases, with 9 bases between the two germline ends. CDR3 region: CASSQDYPGYEQYF. The CDR3 DNA follows: TGCGCCAGCAGCCAAGATTATCCGGGCTACGAGCAGTACTTC.

V usage is TRBV5-6 and J usage is TRBJ1-3; tentatively, D is TRBD1 (6 bases). The CDR3 spans 15 residues. Trimming removed 4 bases from V and 5 bases from J, with 16 bases in between. The germline V gene has CDR1 SGHDT and CDR2 YYEEEE. The CDR3, as DNA: TGTGCCAGCAGCAGGGGGATAGTTAGGAGAAACACCATATATTTT. Amino acids: CASSRGIVRRNTIYF.

The rearrangement joins TRBV5-5 to TRBJ1-1; perhaps TRBD1 as D (6 bases). Between the trimmed V and J ends, which lost 0 bases and 2 bases, there was a span of 11 bases. The CDR3 has 15 residues. Germline V gene sequence: CDR1 SGHKS, CDR2 YYEKEE (reference sequence). The CDR3 loop is CASSLAGQSNTEAFF. The CDR3 coding sequence is TGTGCCAGCAGCTTGGCCGGACAGTCAAACACTGAAGCTTTCTTT.